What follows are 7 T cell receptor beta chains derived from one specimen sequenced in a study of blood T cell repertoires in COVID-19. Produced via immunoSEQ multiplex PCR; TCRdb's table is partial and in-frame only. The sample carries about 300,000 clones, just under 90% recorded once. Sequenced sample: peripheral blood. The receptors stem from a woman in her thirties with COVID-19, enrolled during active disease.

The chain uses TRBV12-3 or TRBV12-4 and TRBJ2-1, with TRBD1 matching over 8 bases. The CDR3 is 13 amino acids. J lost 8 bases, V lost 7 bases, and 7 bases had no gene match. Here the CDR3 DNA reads TGTGCCAGCAACCGACAGGGGTCCTATGAGCAGTTCTTC. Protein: CASNRQGSYEQFF.

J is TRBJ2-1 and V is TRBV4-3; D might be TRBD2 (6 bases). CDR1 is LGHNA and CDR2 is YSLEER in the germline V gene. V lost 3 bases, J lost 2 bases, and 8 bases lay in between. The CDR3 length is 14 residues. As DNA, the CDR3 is TGCGCCAGCAGCCAGTGGGGGGCCTACAATGAGCAGTTCTTC. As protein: CASSQWGAYNEQFF.

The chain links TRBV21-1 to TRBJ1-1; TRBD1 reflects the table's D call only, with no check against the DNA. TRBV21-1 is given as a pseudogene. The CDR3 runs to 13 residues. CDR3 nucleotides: TGTGCCAGCAGGCCAGGGGCCGGCACTGAAGCTTTCTTT. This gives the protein CASRPGAGTEAFF.

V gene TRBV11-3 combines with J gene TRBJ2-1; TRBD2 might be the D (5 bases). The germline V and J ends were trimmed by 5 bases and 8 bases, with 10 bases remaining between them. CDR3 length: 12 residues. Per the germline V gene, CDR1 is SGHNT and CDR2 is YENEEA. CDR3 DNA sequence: TGTGCCAGCAGCCGCACTAGAGATGAGCAGTTCTTC. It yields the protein CASSRTRDEQFF.

DNA for the CDR3: TGTGCCACCAGCAGGGAGACGGCCAGCAATCAGCCCCAGCATTTT. It yields the protein CATSRETASNQPQHF. V and J are TRBV15 and TRBJ1-5, with D unclear. In germline, CDR1 is LNHNV, CDR2 YYDKDF (reference sequence). Trimming stripped 3 bases from V and 1 base from J, with 10 bases between. CDR3 size: 15 residues.

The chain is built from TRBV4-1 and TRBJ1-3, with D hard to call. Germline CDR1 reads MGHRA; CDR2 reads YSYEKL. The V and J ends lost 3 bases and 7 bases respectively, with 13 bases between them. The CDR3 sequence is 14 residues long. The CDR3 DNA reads TGCGCCAGCAGCCAGTCGGCTACAGTCAACACCATATATTTT. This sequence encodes CASSQSATVNTIYF.

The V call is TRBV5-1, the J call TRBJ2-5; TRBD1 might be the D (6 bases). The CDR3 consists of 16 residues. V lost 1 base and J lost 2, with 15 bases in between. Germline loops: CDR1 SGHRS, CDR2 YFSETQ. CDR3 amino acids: CASSLTGPLQQETQYF. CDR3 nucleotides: TGCGCCAGCAGCTTGACAGGGCCCCTGCAGCAAGAGACCCAGTACTTC.